This is a list of T cell receptor beta chains from one sample in a study of neurological immune-mediated disorders. One entry per CDR3 protein results from TCRdb running MiXCR on the 5' RACE reads. The table shows around 52,000 distinct CDR3 sequences, with just under 6% occurring only once. Sequencing input: CD4+ T cells from blood. These receptor sequences come from a woman in her late teens or twenties with multiple sclerosis. Both conserved end residues are part of each CDR3. The order of the fields is D gene, J gene, V gene, clone size, CDR3 protein, CDR3 DNA. D genes are given only for firm matches. Clone size is given for some rows only: seen once, a few or many times, or a class if the clone is expanded.

d_call: .; j_call: TRBJ2-4; v_call: TRBV28; clone_size: medium-sized; cdr3_aa: CASSFWEAKNIQYF; cdr3_nt: TGTGCCAGCAGTTTCTGGGAAGCCAAAAACATTCAGTACTTC
d_call: TRBD1; j_call: TRBJ1-2; v_call: TRBV7-2; clone_size: many; cdr3_aa: CASRGQGGNYGYTF; cdr3_nt: TGTGCCAGCAGGGGACAGGGCGGAAACTATGGCTACACCTTC
d_call: .; j_call: TRBJ2-3; v_call: TRBV7-9; clone_size: many; cdr3_aa: CASSLYGVADSTDTQYF; cdr3_nt: TGTGCCAGCAGCTTATATGGGGTAGCGGATAGCACAGATACGCAGTATTTT
d_call: TRBD1; j_call: TRBJ1-2; v_call: TRBV20-1; clone_size: many; cdr3_aa: CSARVPPRTGVIVYGYTF; cdr3_nt: TGCAGTGCTAGAGTTCCCCCCCGGACAGGGGTTATTGTGTATGGCTACACCTTC
d_call: TRBD2; j_call: TRBJ2-1; v_call: TRBV5-1; clone_size: many; cdr3_aa: CASSVTSGELNEQFF; cdr3_nt: TGCGCCAGCAGCGTGACTAGCGGGGAACTCAATGAGCAGTTCTTC
d_call: .; j_call: TRBJ1-5; v_call: TRBV11-2; clone_size: many; cdr3_aa: CASSLDFRGPQHF; cdr3_nt: TGTGCCAGCAGCTTAGACTTCAGGGGGCCCCAGCATTTT
d_call: .; j_call: TRBJ2-3; v_call: TRBV14; clone_size: many; cdr3_aa: CASSQGGRTVSTDTQYF; cdr3_nt: TGTGCCAGCAGCCAAGGAGGAAGAACAGTTAGCACAGATACGCAGTATTTT
d_call: .; j_call: TRBJ2-3; v_call: TRBV5-5; clone_size: many; cdr3_aa: CASSLIPAESNTQYF; cdr3_nt: TGTGCCAGCAGCTTGATTCCTGCCGAAAGCAATACGCAGTATTTT
d_call: .; j_call: TRBJ2-3; v_call: TRBV5-1; clone_size: many; cdr3_aa: CASKTGRSTDTQYF; cdr3_nt: TGCGCCAGCAAAACGGGACGTTCTACAGATACGCAGTATTTT
d_call: TRBD2; j_call: TRBJ2-1; v_call: TRBV12-3/TRBV12-4; clone_size: .; cdr3_aa: CASRPGTSGAYNEQFF; cdr3_nt: TGTGCCAGCAGACCAGGGACTAGCGGGGCCTACAATGAGCAGTTCTTC
d_call: .; j_call: TRBJ1-1; v_call: TRBV6-5; clone_size: .; cdr3_aa: CASSYSSSSNTEAFF; cdr3_nt: TGTGCCAGCAGTTACTCCAGCAGCTCAAACACTGAAGCTTTCTTT
d_call: TRBD1; j_call: TRBJ1-5; v_call: TRBV5-1; clone_size: many; cdr3_aa: CASSLLGQSNQPQHF; cdr3_nt: TGCGCCAGCAGCTTGCTGGGACAGAGCAATCAGCCCCAGCATTTT
d_call: TRBD1; j_call: TRBJ1-5; v_call: TRBV27; clone_size: .; cdr3_aa: CASSPTTRHGDRGNQPQHF; cdr3_nt: TGTGCCAGCAGTCCCACAACCAGACACGGGGACAGGGGCAATCAGCCCCAGCATTTT
d_call: TRBD1; j_call: TRBJ1-2; v_call: TRBV29-1; clone_size: .; cdr3_aa: CSVKGAGTAGYTF; cdr3_nt: TGCAGCGTTAAGGGAGCGGGGACAGCTGGCTACACCTTC
d_call: .; j_call: TRBJ1-1; v_call: TRBV15; clone_size: many; cdr3_aa: CATSRDPVSGEAFF; cdr3_nt: TGTGCCACCAGCAGAGATCCCGTTTCAGGGGAAGCTTTCTTT
d_call: .; j_call: TRBJ2-2; v_call: TRBV7-2; clone_size: many; cdr3_aa: CASSLAMDTGELFF; cdr3_nt: TGTGCCAGCAGCTTAGCGATGGACACCGGGGAGCTGTTTTTT
d_call: .; j_call: TRBJ1-1; v_call: TRBV5-1; clone_size: few; cdr3_aa: CASAAIGNTEAFF; cdr3_nt: TGCGCCAGCGCCGCGATCGGGAACACTGAAGCTTTCTTT
d_call: .; j_call: TRBJ2-3; v_call: TRBV29-1; clone_size: many; cdr3_aa: CSARTRGYGRDTQYF; cdr3_nt: TGCAGCGCCCGGACGAGGGGCTACGGGAGAGATACGCAGTATTTT
d_call: .; j_call: TRBJ2-2; v_call: TRBV5-5; clone_size: many; cdr3_aa: CASSLFGQRDTGELFF; cdr3_nt: TGTGCCAGCAGCTTGTTCGGGCAGAGGGACACCGGGGAGCTGTTTTTT
d_call: TRBD1; j_call: TRBJ2-7; v_call: TRBV20-1; clone_size: few; cdr3_aa: CSARDITGTDLYEQYF; cdr3_nt: TGCAGTGCTAGAGACATCACCGGGACAGACCTCTACGAGCAGTACTTC
d_call: .; j_call: TRBJ2-1; v_call: TRBV29-1; clone_size: medium-sized; cdr3_aa: CSVGGSGFHNEQFF; cdr3_nt: TGCAGCGTCGGAGGGTCGGGCTTCCACAATGAGCAGTTCTTC
d_call: TRBD1; j_call: TRBJ1-2; v_call: TRBV5-4; clone_size: .; cdr3_aa: CASSHGQGNYGYTF; cdr3_nt: TGTGCCAGCAGCCACGGACAGGGAAACTATGGCTACACCTTC
d_call: .; j_call: TRBJ2-1; v_call: TRBV12-3/TRBV12-4; clone_size: many; cdr3_aa: CASTPGGSSYNEQFF; cdr3_nt: TGTGCCAGCACCCCCGGGGGAAGCTCCTACAATGAGCAGTTCTTC
d_call: .; j_call: TRBJ2-3; v_call: TRBV28; clone_size: many; cdr3_aa: CASSFNTDTQYF; cdr3_nt: TGTGCCAGCAGTTTTAACACAGATACGCAGTATTTT
d_call: .; j_call: TRBJ2-2; v_call: TRBV2; clone_size: many; cdr3_aa: CASSESHGGTGELFF; cdr3_nt: TGTGCCAGCAGTGAATCTCATGGGGGGACCGGGGAGCTGTTTTTT
d_call: TRBD1; j_call: TRBJ2-2; v_call: TRBV9; clone_size: .; cdr3_aa: CASSVVDRAISNTGELFF; cdr3_nt: TGTGCCAGCAGCGTAGTCGACAGGGCAATATCGAACACCGGGGAGCTGTTTTTT
d_call: .; j_call: TRBJ1-2; v_call: TRBV20-1; clone_size: many; cdr3_aa: CSARLNFGDSMGYTF; cdr3_nt: TGCAGTGCTAGACTCAATTTTGGGGATTCTATGGGCTACACCTTC
d_call: TRBD1; j_call: TRBJ2-1; v_call: TRBV10-1; clone_size: many; cdr3_aa: CASSVAGGNEQFF; cdr3_nt: TGCGCCAGCAGTGTTGCAGGGGGTAATGAGCAGTTCTTC
d_call: TRBD1; j_call: TRBJ1-5; v_call: TRBV6-6; clone_size: many; cdr3_aa: CASIDRGQNQPQHF; cdr3_nt: TGTGCCAGCATCGACAGGGGTCAAAATCAGCCCCAGCATTTT
d_call: TRBD1; j_call: TRBJ2-3; v_call: TRBV6-6; clone_size: many; cdr3_aa: CASRIQGGFTDTQYF; cdr3_nt: TGTGCCAGCAGAATACAGGGGGGATTCACAGATACGCAGTATTTT
d_call: .; j_call: TRBJ2-6; v_call: TRBV7-9; clone_size: many; cdr3_aa: CASSLAVAGANVLTF; cdr3_nt: TGTGCCAGCAGCTTAGCAGTGGCTGGGGCCAACGTCCTGACTTTC
d_call: .; j_call: TRBJ2-5; v_call: TRBV9; clone_size: medium-sized; cdr3_aa: CASSVSEGSIETQYF; cdr3_nt: TGTGCCAGCAGCGTATCCGAGGGCAGCATCGAGACCCAGTACTTC
d_call: .; j_call: TRBJ2-5; v_call: TRBV5-1; clone_size: many; cdr3_aa: CASSLAGPRETQYF; cdr3_nt: TGCGCCAGCAGCTTGGCGGGGCCGCGGGAGACCCAGTACTTC
d_call: .; j_call: TRBJ1-1; v_call: TRBV29-1; clone_size: many; cdr3_aa: CSPRQLGTEAFF; cdr3_nt: TGCAGCCCTCGACAGTTAGGCACTGAAGCTTTCTTT
d_call: .; j_call: TRBJ1-3; v_call: TRBV5-1; clone_size: many; cdr3_aa: CASMEESGNTIYF; cdr3_nt: TGCGCCAGTATGGAGGAATCTGGAAACACCATATATTTT
d_call: .; j_call: TRBJ1-2; v_call: TRBV5-1; clone_size: many; cdr3_aa: CASSLGKIGGYTF; cdr3_nt: TGCGCCAGCAGCTTGGGGAAAATCGGTGGCTACACCTTC
d_call: .; j_call: TRBJ2-5; v_call: TRBV12-5; clone_size: many; cdr3_aa: CASGEGDETQYF; cdr3_nt: TGTGCTAGTGGCGAGGGGGACGAGACCCAGTACTTC
d_call: .; j_call: TRBJ2-2; v_call: TRBV6-6; clone_size: many; cdr3_aa: CASSGGLGTGELFF; cdr3_nt: TGTGCCAGCAGCGGGGGCTTAGGCACCGGGGAGCTGTTTTTT
d_call: .; j_call: TRBJ2-3; v_call: TRBV11-2; clone_size: many; cdr3_aa: CASSPDRDNTQYF; cdr3_nt: TGTGCCAGCAGTCCGGACAGAGATAATACGCAGTATTTT
d_call: .; j_call: TRBJ2-5; v_call: TRBV6-5; clone_size: .; cdr3_aa: CASSWDLGTDKETQYF; cdr3_nt: TGTGCCAGCAGTTGGGATCTTGGGACCGATAAAGAGACCCAGTACTTC
d_call: .; j_call: TRBJ2-3; v_call: TRBV30; clone_size: .; cdr3_aa: CAWNLRAGTDTQYF; cdr3_nt: TGTGCCTGGAATCTCAGGGCGGGCACAGATACGCAGTATTTT
d_call: .; j_call: TRBJ2-3; v_call: TRBV5-1; clone_size: many; cdr3_aa: CASSLGSDLDTQYF; cdr3_nt: TGCGCCAGCAGCTTGGGTAGTGACTTAGATACGCAGTATTTT
d_call: TRBD1; j_call: TRBJ1-2; v_call: TRBV18; clone_size: .; cdr3_aa: CASSRTGTDRSYTF; cdr3_nt: TGTGCCAGCTCACGGACCGGGACAGATCGTAGCTACACCTTC
d_call: TRBD2; j_call: TRBJ2-2; v_call: TRBV7-9; clone_size: many; cdr3_aa: CASSSLAGVNTGELFF; cdr3_nt: TGTGCCAGCAGCTCACTAGCGGGAGTAAACACCGGGGAGCTGTTTTTT
d_call: .; j_call: TRBJ1-2; v_call: TRBV20-1; clone_size: many; cdr3_aa: CSARDPLQAANYGYTF; cdr3_nt: TGCAGTGCTAGAGACCCATTACAGGCTGCTAACTATGGCTACACCTTC
d_call: .; j_call: TRBJ2-1; v_call: TRBV20-1; clone_size: many; cdr3_aa: CSARRDNEQFF; cdr3_nt: TGCAGTGCTAGAAGAGACAATGAGCAGTTCTTC
d_call: TRBD2; j_call: TRBJ2-5; v_call: TRBV28; clone_size: few; cdr3_aa: CASSSLAGGGPETQYF; cdr3_nt: TGTGCCAGCAGTTCCCTAGCGGGGGGGGGGCCAGAGACCCAGTACTTC
d_call: .; j_call: TRBJ2-1; v_call: TRBV6-2/TRBV6-3; clone_size: many; cdr3_aa: CASSYPNRPEERNEQFF; cdr3_nt: TGTGCCAGCAGTTACCCTAACCGGCCGGAAGAGCGGAATGAGCAGTTCTTC
d_call: TRBD2; j_call: TRBJ2-3; v_call: TRBV7-2; clone_size: .; cdr3_aa: CASSLALTSGSTDTQYF; cdr3_nt: TGTGCCAGCAGCTTAGCGCTAACTAGCGGAAGCACAGATACGCAGTATTTT
d_call: .; j_call: TRBJ1-5; v_call: TRBV19; clone_size: many; cdr3_aa: CASSRNPRDGNQPQHF; cdr3_nt: TGTGCCAGTAGTCGGAACCCAAGGGACGGCAATCAGCCCCAGCATTTT
d_call: TRBD2; j_call: TRBJ2-3; v_call: TRBV20-1; clone_size: .; cdr3_aa: CSASPASGSTDTQYF; cdr3_nt: TGCAGTGCTAGTCCGGCTAGCGGGAGTACAGATACGCAGTATTTT
d_call: TRBD1; j_call: TRBJ1-1; v_call: TRBV5-1; clone_size: many; cdr3_aa: CASSFEARQGYLGNTEAFF; cdr3_nt: TGCGCCAGCAGCTTCGAAGCTCGACAGGGATACCTGGGGAACACTGAAGCTTTCTTT
d_call: .; j_call: TRBJ2-2; v_call: TRBV25-1; clone_size: many; cdr3_aa: CASSERWFGELFF; cdr3_nt: TGTGCCAGCAGTGAACGATGGTTCGGGGAGCTGTTTTTT
d_call: TRBD1; j_call: TRBJ2-2; v_call: TRBV20-1; clone_size: many; cdr3_aa: CSARATGGGTGELFF; cdr3_nt: TGCAGTGCTAGAGCGACAGGGGGCGGCACCGGGGAGCTGTTTTTT